This T cell receptor beta chain was recovered during a study of T cell responses to AZD1222 COVID-19 vaccine. The CDR3 loop spans 12 amino acids. The V end was cut by 6 bases, the J end by 3 bases, with 12 bases between. The germline V gene encodes CDR1 SQVTM and CDR2 ANQGSEA. Profiling relied on immunoSEQ multiplex PCR, and the TCRdb table lists in-frame clones only, not all of them. The table lists over 100,000 clones, 80% to 90% of them singletons. This clone appeared a single time. This TCR came from an adult in good health. The sample in question was peripheral blood, obtained on day 0 of AZD1222 vaccination. This chain connects TRBV29-1 to TRBJ2-7; tentative D call: TRBD2 (5 bases). This CDR3 reads CSVEGQNYEQYF. CDR3 nucleotide sequence: TGCAGCGTCGAGGGCCAGAACTACGAGCAGTACTTC.